This TCR beta chain stems from a study of blood T cell repertoires in COVID-19. This CDR3 contains 15 residues. After removal of 4 bases from V and 1 base from J, the junction contained 4 bases not matched to a gene. Germline V gene data show CDR1 as MNHEY and CDR2 as SMNVEV (reference sequence). All enrollees were roughly 18 to 90 years old and from about two dozen US areas. Cohort assignment relied on participant-reported clinical history. Donors in Cohort 3 who had recovered were those with two negative PCRs, healthcare professional clearance, or resolution of their symptoms. Profiling relied on immunoSEQ multiplex PCR, and the TCRdb table lists in-frame clones only, not all of them. The sample yields 450,000 to 500,000 clones, less than 90% seen once.

The source is a woman aged 60-70 years who had recovered from COVID-19. The V gene is TRBV27, the J gene TRBJ2-3; TRBD2 matches at 8 bases. Sequencing was performed on PBMCs or T cells enriched from blood (not recorded which). For the CDR3, the DNA is TGTGCCAGCAGTTATGGCGGGGGGCGCACAGATACGCAGTATTTT. Translated: CASSYGGGRTDTQYF.